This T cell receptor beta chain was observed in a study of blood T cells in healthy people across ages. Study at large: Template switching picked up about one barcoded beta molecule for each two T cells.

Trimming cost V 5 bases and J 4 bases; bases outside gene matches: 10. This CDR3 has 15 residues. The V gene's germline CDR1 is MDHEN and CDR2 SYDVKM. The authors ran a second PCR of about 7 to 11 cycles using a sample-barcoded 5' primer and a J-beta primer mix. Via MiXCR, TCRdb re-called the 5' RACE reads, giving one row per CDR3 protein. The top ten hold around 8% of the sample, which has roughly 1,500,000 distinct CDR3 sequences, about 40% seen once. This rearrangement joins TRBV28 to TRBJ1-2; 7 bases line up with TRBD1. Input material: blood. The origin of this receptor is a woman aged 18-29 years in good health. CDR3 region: CASSPQQGLGYGYTF. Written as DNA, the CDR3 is TGTGCCAGCAGTCCGCAACAGGGGCTTGGCTATGGCTACACCTTC.